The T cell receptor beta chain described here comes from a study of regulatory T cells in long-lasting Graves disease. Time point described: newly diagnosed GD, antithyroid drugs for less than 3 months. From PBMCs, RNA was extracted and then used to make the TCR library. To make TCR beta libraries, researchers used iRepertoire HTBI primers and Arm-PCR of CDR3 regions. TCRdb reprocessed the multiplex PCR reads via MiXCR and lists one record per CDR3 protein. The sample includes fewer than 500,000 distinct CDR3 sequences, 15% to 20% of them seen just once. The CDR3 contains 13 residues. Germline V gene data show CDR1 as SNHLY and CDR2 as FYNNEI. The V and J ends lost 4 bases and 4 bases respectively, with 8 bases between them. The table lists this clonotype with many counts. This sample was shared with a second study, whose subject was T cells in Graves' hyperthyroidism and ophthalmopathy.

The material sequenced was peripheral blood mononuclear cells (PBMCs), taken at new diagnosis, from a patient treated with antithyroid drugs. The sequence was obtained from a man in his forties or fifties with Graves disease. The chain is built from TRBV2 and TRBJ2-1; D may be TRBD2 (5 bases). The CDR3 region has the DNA TGTGCCAGCAGTGTAGAGGGTTACAATGAGCAGTTCTTC. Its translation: CASSVEGYNEQFF.